Listed below are T cell receptor beta chains from one sample, sequenced in a study of T cell changes during pregnancy in multiple sclerosis. Only in-frame clones appear in the TCRdb table, and some are missing; sequencing was by immunoSEQ multiplex PCR. The sample carries some 21,000 clones, about 82% recorded once. Specimen: CD8+ T cells from peripheral blood mononuclear cells, collected in the first trimester of pregnancy. The receptors were sampled from a female donor in good health, enrolled as a control in a pregnancy study. Each CDR3 is given with its conserved first and last residue. Fields, in order: D gene, J gene, V gene, CDR3 length, clone size, CDR3 DNA, CDR3 protein. D genes are given only for firm matches. Size tells how often a clone was seen (once, few, many) or the class of an expanded clone, and some rows leave it out.

>TRBD2|TRBJ2-7|TRBV4-1|16|.
TGCGCCAGCAGCCAGAAAGCGGGAGGGATAGCTTACGAGCAGTACTTC
CASSQKAGGIAYEQYF
>.|TRBJ1-6|TRBV28|15|.
TGTGCCGCTCAGCCTAAGGGAGGTCGATGGTCACCCCTCCACTTT
CAAQPKGGRWSPLHF
>TRBD1|TRBJ1-1|TRBV5-6|14|.
TGTGCCAGCGGGGGGACAGGATTTTTGGCTGAAGCTTTCTTT
CASGGTGFLAEAFF
>TRBD1|TRBJ2-3|TRBV6-1|15|.
TGTGCCAGCAGTGACCGGACAGGGGGCCCAGATACGCAGTATTTT
CASSDRTGGPDTQYF
>TRBD2|TRBJ2-1|TRBV5-1|16|.
TGCGCCAGCAGCTTGACTAGCGGGGGGACTTACAATGAGCAGTTCTTC
CASSLTSGGTYNEQFF
>TRBD2|TRBJ2-7|TRBV30|15|medium-sized
TGTGCCTGGAGCCTAACTAGCGGGAGTGGGTACGAGCAGTACTTC
CAWSLTSGSGYEQYF
>.|TRBJ2-5|TRBV5-1|14|.
TGCGCCAGCAGCACCGGGACTCGGGGAGAGACCCAGTACTTC
CASSTGTRGETQYF
>TRBD2|TRBJ2-5|TRBV12-5|16|.
TGTGCTAGTGGTTTGGGACTAGCGGGGACCCAAGAGACCCAGTACTTC
CASGLGLAGTQETQYF
>TRBD2|TRBJ2-7|TRBV4-3|17|.
TGCGCCAGCAGCCAACGCGCAGTGGGACTAGCAGACTACGAGCAGTACTTC
CASSQRAVGLADYEQYF
>.|TRBJ2-7|TRBV6-5|15|few
TGTGCCAGCAGTTACTCGGCAGACAGCTCCTACGAGCAGTACTTC
CASSYSADSSYEQYF
>TRBD1|TRBJ2-1|TRBV6-1|13|.
TGTGCCAGCAGCGGACAGGGTCACGATGAGCAGTTCTTC
CASSGQGHDEQFF
>TRBD1|TRBJ2-5|TRBV5-4|17|.
TGTGCCAGCAGCTTGGACTTAGAAGGGGGCGTCAGGGAGACCCAGTACTTC
CASSLDLEGGVRETQYF
>.|TRBJ1-2|TRBV29-1|13|.
TGCAGCGTTGAAGACAGGGAGGGCTATGGCTACACCTTC
CSVEDREGYGYTF
>.|TRBJ2-1|TRBV7-2|15|.
TGTGCCAGCAGCCCCAGGGTTAGCGGAAACAATGAGCAGTTCTTC
CASSPRVSGNNEQFF
>.|TRBJ2-3|TRBV7-8|16|.
TGTGCCAGCAGCTTAGCCCTAGCTGGTAGCACAGATACGCAGTATTTT
CASSLALAGSTDTQYF
>TRBD1|TRBJ2-1|TRBV11-2|17|.
TGTGCCAGCAGCCTGGACAGGGGCCACCCTCGAGGGAATGAGCAGTTCTTC
CASSLDRGHPRGNEQFF
>TRBD2|TRBJ2-7|TRBV4-1|15|.
TGCGCCAGCAGCCAGCTCACTAGCGGGAGCGACGAGCAGTACTTC
CASSQLTSGSDEQYF
>.|TRBJ2-3|TRBV21-1|14|medium-sized
TGTGCCAGCAGCAAGAGGACAGGGACAGATACGCAGTATTTT
CASSKRTGTDTQYF
>.|TRBJ1-2|TRBV29-1|12|.
TGCAGCGTTGTTAGGGGCTTCTATGGCTACACCTTC
CSVVRGFYGYTF
>TRBD2|TRBJ2-2|TRBV5-6|17|.
TGTGCCAGCAGCTTGGGGACTAGCGGGGGGGACACCGGGGAGCTGTTTTTT
CASSLGTSGGDTGELFF
>TRBD1|TRBJ2-7|TRBV5-4|14|.
TGTGCCAGCAGCTTGCGACAGGGGGCCAACGAGCAGTACTTC
CASSLRQGANEQYF
>TRBD2|TRBJ2-7|TRBV9|18|few
TGTGCCAGCAGCCCCTGGGGGGCGAATAGCGGGGACTCCTACGAGCAGTACTTC
CASSPWGANSGDSYEQYF
>.|TRBJ2-3|TRBV28|13|.
TGTGCCAGCAGTTATATAGGCACAGATACGCAGTATTTT
CASSYIGTDTQYF
>TRBD1|TRBJ1-1|TRBV9|16|few
TGTGCCAGCAGCGCGGGGACAGGGACACGGTGGGTTGAAGCTTTCTTT
CASSAGTGTRWVEAFF
>.|TRBJ2-7|TRBV6-1|16|.
TGTGCCAGCAGTGAAGCCGGCGGTGATAGCTCCTACGAGCAGTACTTC
CASSEAGGDSSYEQYF
>.|TRBJ1-2|TRBV6-5|13|.
TGTGCCAGCAGTTACTCAGGGGTGGGTGGCTACACCTTC
CASSYSGVGGYTF
>TRBD2|TRBJ2-7|TRBV6-1|15|.
TGTGCCAGCAGTCGGACTAGCGGGGGGGCCTACGAGCAGTACTTC
CASSRTSGGAYEQYF
>.|TRBJ1-4|TRBV5-6|15|.
TGTGCCAGCAGCTGGAACAGGGAATCAAATGAAAAACTGTTTTTT
CASSWNRESNEKLFF
>.|TRBJ2-1|TRBV27|15|.
TGTGCCAGCAGCCAAATCAGGGGCACCCTGGGTGAGCAGTTCTTC
CASSQIRGTLGEQFF
>.|TRBJ2-7|TRBV7-9|14|.
TGTGCCAGCAGCCGAAAGAAGTACAGGGACGAGCAGTACTTC
CASSRKKYRDEQYF
>.|TRBJ1-6|TRBV27|12|many
TGTGCCAGCAGTTCAGGGACTGGACCCCTCCACTTT
CASSSGTGPLHF
>.|TRBJ2-1|TRBV29-1|13|.
TGCAGCGTTCCAGGGCCGAGGTACAATGAGCAGTTCTTC
CSVPGPRYNEQFF
>TRBD2|TRBJ2-5|TRBV7-9|18|.
TGTGCCAGCAGCTTATTAGGGCTAGCGGGGGCCCTTCAAGAGACCCAGTACTTC
CASSLLGLAGALQETQYF
>TRBD1|TRBJ1-1|TRBV6-5|15|.
TGTGCCAGCAGTTACCTTCAGGGGGGTCGAACTGAAGCTTTCTTT
CASSYLQGGRTEAFF
>.|TRBJ1-6|TRBV4-3|14|few
TGCGCCAGCAGCCAAGCCACAGGGTATTCACCCCTCCACTTT
CASSQATGYSPLHF